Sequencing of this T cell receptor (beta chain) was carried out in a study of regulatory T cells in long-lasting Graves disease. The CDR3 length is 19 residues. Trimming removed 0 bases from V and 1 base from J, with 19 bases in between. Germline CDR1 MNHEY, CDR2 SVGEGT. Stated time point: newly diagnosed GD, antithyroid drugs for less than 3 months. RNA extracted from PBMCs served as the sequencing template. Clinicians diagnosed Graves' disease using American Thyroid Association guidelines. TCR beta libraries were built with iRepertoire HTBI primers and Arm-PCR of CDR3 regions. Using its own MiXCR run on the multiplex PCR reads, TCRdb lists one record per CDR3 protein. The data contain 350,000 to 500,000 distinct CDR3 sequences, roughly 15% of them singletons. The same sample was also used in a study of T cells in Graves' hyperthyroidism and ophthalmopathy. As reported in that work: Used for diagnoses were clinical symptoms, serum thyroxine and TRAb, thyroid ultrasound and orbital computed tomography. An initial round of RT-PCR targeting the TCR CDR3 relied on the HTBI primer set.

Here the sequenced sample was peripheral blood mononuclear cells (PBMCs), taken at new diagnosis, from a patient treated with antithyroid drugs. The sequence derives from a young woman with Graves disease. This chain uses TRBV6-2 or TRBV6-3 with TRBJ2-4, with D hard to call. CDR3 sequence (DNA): TGTGCCAGCAGTTACTCGACCGTGGAATCGAAATTGGCCAAAAACATTCAGTACTTC. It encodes CASSYSTVESKLAKNIQYF.